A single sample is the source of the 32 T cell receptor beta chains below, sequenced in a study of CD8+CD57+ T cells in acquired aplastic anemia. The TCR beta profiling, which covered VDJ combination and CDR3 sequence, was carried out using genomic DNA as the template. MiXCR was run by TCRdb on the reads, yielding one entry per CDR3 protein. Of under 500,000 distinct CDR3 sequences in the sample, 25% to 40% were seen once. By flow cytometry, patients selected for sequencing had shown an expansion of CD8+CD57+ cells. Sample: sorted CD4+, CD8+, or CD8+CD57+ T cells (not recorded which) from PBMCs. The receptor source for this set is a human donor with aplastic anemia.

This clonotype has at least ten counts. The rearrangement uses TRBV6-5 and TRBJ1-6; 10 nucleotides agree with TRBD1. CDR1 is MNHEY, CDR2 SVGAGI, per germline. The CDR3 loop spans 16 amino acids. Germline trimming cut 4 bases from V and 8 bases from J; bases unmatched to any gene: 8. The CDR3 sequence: CASSFSTGGTDSPLHF. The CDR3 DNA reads TGTGCCAGCAGTTTCTCGACAGGGGGCACTGATTCACCCCTCCACTTT.

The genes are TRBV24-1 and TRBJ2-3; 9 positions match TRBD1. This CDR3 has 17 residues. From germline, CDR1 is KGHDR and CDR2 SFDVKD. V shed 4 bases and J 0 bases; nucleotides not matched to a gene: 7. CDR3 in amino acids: CATSEDRQGGSTDTQYF. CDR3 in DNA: TGTGCCACCAGTGAGGACCGACAGGGGGGTAGCACAGATACGCAGTATTTT.

CDR3 in amino acids: CASSLRTGEQFF. In DNA, the CDR3 is TGTGCCAGCAGCCTAAGGACAGGAGAGCAGTTCTTC. The chain recombines TRBV9 with TRBJ2-1, with 7 bases aligning to TRBD1. The CDR3 totals 12 residues. Germline loops: CDR1 SGDLS, CDR2 YYNGEE. Trimming at V came to 4 bases and at J to 10 bases, leaving 5 bases not matched to a gene.

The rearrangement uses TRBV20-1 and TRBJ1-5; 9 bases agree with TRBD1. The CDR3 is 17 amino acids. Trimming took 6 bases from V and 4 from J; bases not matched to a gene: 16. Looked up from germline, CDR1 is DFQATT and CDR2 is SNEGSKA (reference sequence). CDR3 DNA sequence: TGCAGTGCCTATGGGAATAACGGACAGGGGTGGAATCAGCCCCAGCATTTT. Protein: CSAYGNNGQGWNQPQHF.

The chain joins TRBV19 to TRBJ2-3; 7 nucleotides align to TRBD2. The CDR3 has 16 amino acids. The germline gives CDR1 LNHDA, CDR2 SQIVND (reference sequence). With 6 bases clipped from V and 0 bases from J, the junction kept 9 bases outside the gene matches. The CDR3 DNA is TGTGCCAGTAGCCAGCATGGCGGGGGAAGCACAGATACGCAGTATTTT. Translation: CASSQHGGGSTDTQYF. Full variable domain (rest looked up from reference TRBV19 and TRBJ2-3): DGGITQSPKYLFRKEGQNVTLSCEQNLNHDAMYWYRQDPGQGLRLIYYSQIVNDFQKGDIAEGYSVSREKKESFPLTVTSAQKNPTAFYLCASSQHGGGSTDTQYFGPGTRLTVL.

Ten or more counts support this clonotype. As DNA, the CDR3 is TGTGCCAGCAGCGTAAGGACAGAAGAAAAACTGTTTTTT. This codes for CASSVRTEEKLFF. The genes are TRBV9 and TRBJ1-4; tentatively, D is TRBD1 (6 bases). Germline V lookup: CDR1 SGDLS, CDR2 YYNGEE. This CDR3 spans 13 amino acids. Trimming removed 1 base at V and 8 bases at J, with 9 bases between.

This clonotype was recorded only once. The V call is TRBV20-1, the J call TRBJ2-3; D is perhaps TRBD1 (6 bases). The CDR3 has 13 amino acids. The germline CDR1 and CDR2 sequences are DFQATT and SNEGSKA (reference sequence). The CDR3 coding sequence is TGCAGGATAGGGGGTCACGGCACAGATACGCAGTATTTT. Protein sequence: CRIGGHGTDTQYF.

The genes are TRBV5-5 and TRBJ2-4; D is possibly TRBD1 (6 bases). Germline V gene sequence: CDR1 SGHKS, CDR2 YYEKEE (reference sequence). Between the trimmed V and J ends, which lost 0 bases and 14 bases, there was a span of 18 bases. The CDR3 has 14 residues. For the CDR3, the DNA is TGTGCCAGCAGCTTGGTCGGCGGACAGCCGGAAGAGTACTTC. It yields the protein CASSLVGGQPEEYF.

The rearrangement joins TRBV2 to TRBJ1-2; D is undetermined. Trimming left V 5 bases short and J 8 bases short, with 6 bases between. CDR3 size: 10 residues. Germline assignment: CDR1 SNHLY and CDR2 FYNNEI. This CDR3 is CASSTWGYTF. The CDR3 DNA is TGTGCCAGCAGTACTTGGGGCTACACCTTC.

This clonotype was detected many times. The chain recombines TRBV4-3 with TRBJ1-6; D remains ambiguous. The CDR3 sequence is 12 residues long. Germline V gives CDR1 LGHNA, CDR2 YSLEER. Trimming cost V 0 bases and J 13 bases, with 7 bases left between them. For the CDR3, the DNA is TGCGCCAGCAGCCAAGATAGATCCCCCCTCCACTTT. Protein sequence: CASSQDRSPLHF.

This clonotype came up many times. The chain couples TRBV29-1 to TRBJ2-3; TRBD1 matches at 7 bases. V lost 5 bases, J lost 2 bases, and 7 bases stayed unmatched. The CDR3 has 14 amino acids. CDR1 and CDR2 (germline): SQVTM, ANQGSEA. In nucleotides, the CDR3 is TGCAGCGTTCGGAACAGGGGACCCACAGATACGCAGTATTTT. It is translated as CSVRNRGPTDTQYF.

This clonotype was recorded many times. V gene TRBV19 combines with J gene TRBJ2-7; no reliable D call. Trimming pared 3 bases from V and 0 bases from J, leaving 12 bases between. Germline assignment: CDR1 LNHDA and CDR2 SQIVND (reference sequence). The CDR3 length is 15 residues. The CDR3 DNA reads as TGTGCCAGTAGTATGGCAGGTCAAGGCTCCTACGAGCAGTACTTC. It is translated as CASSMAGQGSYEQYF.

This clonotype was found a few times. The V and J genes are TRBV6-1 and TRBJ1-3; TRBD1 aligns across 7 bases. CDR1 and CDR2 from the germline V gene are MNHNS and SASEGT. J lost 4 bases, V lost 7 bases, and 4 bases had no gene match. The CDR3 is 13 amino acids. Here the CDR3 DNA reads TGTGCCAGCACCCCGACAGGGGGAAACACCATATATTTT. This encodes CASTPTGGNTIYF.

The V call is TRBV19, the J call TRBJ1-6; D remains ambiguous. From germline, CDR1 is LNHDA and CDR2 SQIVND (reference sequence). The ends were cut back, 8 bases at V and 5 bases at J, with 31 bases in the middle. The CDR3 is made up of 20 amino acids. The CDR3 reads CASAPGPSGVGFLNNSPLHF. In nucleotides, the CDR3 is TGTGCCAGTGCCCCCGGGCCGTCCGGGGTCGGATTCCTTAATAATTCACCCCTCCACTTT.

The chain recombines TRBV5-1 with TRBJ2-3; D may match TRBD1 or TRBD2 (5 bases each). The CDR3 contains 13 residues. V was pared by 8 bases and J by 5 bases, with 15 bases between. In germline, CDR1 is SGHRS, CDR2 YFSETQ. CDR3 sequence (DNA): TGCGCCAGTATAAGAGACAGCGGAGATACGCAGTATTTT. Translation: CASIRDSGDTQYF.

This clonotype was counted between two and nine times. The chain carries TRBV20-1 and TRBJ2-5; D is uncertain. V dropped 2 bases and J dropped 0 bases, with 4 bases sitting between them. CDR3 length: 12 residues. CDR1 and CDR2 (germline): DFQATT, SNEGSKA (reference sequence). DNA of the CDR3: TGCAGTGCTAGAAGAGACCAAGAGACCCAGTACTTC. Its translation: CSARRDQETQYF.

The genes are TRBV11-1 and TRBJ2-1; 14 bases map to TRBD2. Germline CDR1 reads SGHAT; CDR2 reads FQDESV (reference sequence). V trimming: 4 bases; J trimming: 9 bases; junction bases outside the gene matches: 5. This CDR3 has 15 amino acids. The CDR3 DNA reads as TGTGCCAGCAGCTCGGGACTAGCGGGGGAAGTTGAGCAGTTCTTC. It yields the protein CASSSGLAGEVEQFF. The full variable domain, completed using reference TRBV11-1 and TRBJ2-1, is EAEVAQSPRYKITEKSQAVAFWCDPISGHATLYWYRQILGQGPELLVQFQDESVVDDSQLPKDRFSAERLKGVDSTLKIQPAELGDSAMYLCASSSGLAGEVEQFFGPGTRLTVL.

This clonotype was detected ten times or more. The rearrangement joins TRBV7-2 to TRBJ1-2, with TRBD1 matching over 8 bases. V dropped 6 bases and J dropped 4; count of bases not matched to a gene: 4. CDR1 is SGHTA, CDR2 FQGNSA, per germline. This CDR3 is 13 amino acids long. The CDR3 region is CASRTGGSYGYTF. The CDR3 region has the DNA TGTGCCAGCAGAACAGGGGGGTCCTATGGCTACACCTTC. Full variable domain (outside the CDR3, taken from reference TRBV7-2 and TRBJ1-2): GAGVSQSPSNKVTEKGKDVELRCDPISGHTALYWYRQSLGQGLEFLIYFQGNSAPDKSGLPSDRFSAERTGGSVSTLTIQRTQQEDSAVYLCASRTGGSYGYTFGSGTRLTVV.

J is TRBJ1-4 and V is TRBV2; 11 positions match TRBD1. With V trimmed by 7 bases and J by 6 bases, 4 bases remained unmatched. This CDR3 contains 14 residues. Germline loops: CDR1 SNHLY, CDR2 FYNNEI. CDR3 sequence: CASIGDRGYEKLFF. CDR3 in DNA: TGTGCCAGCATTGGGGACAGGGGGTATGAAAAACTGTTTTTT. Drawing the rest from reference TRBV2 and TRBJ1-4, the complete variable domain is EPEVTQTPSHQVTQMGQEVILRCVPISNHLYFYWYRQILGQKVEFLVSFYNNEISEKSEIFDDQFSVERPDGSNFTLKIRSTKLEDSAMYFCASIGDRGYEKLFFGSGTQLSVL.

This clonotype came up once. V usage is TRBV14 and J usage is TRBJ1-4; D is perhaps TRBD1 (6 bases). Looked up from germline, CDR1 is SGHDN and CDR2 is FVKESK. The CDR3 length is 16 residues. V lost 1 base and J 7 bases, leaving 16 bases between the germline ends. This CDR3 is CASSQGSRTAGEKLFF. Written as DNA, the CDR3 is TGTGCCAGCAGCCAAGGGAGTCGGACAGCCGGTGAAAAACTGTTTTTT.

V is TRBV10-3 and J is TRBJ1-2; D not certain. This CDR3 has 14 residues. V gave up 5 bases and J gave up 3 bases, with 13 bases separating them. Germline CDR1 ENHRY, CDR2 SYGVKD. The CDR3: CAISYSGSYYGYTF. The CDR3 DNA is TGTGCCATCAGTTACTCGGGCAGCTACTATGGCTACACCTTC.

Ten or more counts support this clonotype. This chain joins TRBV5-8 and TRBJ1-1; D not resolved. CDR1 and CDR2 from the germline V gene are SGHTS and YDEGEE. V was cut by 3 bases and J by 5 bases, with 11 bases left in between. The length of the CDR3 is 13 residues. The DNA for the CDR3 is TGTGCCAGCAGCTCCCTCTCAGGAACTGAAGCTTTCTTT. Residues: CASSSLSGTEAFF.

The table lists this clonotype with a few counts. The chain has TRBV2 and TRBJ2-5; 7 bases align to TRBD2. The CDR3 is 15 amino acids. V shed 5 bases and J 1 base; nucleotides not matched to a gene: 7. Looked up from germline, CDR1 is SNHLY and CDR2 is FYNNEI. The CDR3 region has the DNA TGTGCCAGCAGTCTAGGGCGGACTAGCCAAGAGACCCAGTACTTC. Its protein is CASSLGRTSQETQYF.

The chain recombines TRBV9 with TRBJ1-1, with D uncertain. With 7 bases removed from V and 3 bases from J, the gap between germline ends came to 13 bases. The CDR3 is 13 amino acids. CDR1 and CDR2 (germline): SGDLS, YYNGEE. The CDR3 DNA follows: TGTGCCAGCGGGTTGGAGAGCCACACTGAAGCTTTCTTT. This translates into CASGLESHTEAFF.

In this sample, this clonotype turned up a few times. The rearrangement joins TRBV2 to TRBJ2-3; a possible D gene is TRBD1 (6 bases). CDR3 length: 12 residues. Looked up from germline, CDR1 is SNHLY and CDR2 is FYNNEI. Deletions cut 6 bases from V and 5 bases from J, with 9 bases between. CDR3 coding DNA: TGTGCCAGCAGCAGGGGCAGAGATACGCAGTATTTT. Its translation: CASSRGRDTQYF. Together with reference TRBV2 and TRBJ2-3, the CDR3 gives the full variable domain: EPEVTQTPSHQVTQMGQEVILRCVPISNHLYFYWYRQILGQKVEFLVSFYNNEISEKSEIFDDQFSVERPDGSNFTLKIRSTKLEDSAMYFCASSRGRDTQYFGPGTRLTVL.

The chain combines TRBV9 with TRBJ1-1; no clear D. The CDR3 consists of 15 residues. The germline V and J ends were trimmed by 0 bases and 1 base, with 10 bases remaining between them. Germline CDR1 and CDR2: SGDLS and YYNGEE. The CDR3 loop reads CASSVAGSGNTEAFF. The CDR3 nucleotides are TGTGCCAGCAGCGTAGCGGGGTCGGGGAACACTGAAGCTTTCTTT.

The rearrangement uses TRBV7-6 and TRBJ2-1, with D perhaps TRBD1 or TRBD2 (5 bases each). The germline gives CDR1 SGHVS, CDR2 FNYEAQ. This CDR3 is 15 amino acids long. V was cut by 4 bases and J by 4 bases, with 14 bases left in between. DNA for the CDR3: TGTGCCAGCAGCTGGGGCGGTAGCGAGTACAATGAGCAGTTCTTC. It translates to CASSWGGSEYNEQFF.

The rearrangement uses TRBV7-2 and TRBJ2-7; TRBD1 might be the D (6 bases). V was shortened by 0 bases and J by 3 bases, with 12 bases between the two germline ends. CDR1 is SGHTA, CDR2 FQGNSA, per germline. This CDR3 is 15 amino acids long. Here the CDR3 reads CASSLAPGVVYEQYF. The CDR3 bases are TGTGCCAGCAGCTTAGCGCCAGGGGTAGTCTACGAGCAGTACTTC.

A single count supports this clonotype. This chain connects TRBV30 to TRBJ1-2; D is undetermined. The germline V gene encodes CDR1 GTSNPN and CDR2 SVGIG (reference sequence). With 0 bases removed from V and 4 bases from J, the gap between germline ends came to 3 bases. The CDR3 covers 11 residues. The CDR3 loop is CAWSVGYGYTF. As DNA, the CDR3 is TGTGCCTGGAGTGTCGGCTATGGCTACACCTTC.

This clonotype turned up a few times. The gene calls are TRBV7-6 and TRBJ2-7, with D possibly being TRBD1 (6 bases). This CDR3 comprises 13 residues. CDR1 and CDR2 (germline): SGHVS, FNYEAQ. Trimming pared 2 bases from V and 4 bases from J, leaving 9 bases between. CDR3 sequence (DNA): TGTGCCAGCAGCTTATGGGGGCAGTACGAGCAGTACTTC. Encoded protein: CASSLWGQYEQYF.

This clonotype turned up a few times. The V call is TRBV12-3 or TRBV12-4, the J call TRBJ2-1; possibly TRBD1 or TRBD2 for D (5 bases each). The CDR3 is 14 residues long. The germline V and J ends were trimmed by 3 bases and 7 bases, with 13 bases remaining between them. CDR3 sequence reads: CASSFGGVGNEQFF. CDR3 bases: TGTGCCAGCAGTTTTGGGGGAGTGGGTAATGAGCAGTTCTTC.

The CDR3 DNA reads TGTGCCAGTTCGGGGCACGGGAGGTCAAATGAGCAGTTCTTC. It is translated as CASSGHGRSNEQFF. The V gene is TRBV19, the J gene TRBJ2-1, with 7 nucleotides matching TRBD2. Germline CDR1 and CDR2: LNHDA and SQIVND (reference sequence). Trimming cost V 8 bases and J 7 bases; bases outside gene matches: 11. The CDR3 consists of 14 residues.